The 5 T cell receptor beta chains given below trace back to one sample, sequenced in a study of T cell clonality in common variable immunodeficiency. Assay: immunoSEQ multiplex PCR; the TCRdb copy retains only in-frame clones and omits some. The specimen has 25,000 to 35,000 clones, none found just once. Overall study findings and caveats: Reportedly, TCR beta sequences from common variable immunodeficiency showed fewer deletions and N-nucleotide insertions.

Their antigen targets remain unknown. Input material: peripheral blood mononuclear cells. The receptors were gathered from a human donor with common variable immunodeficiency.

This clone was found a few times. The CDR3 end is not reached by the read, which stops 3 residues before it; the germline J gene fills it in. The V call is TRBV19, the J call TRBJ1-2; 10 nucleotides align to TRBD1. V trimming: 5 bases; J trimming: 5 bases; junction bases outside the gene matches: 8. This CDR3 comprises 15 residues. CDR1 and CDR2 from the germline V gene are LNHDA and SQIVND (reference sequence). CDR3 bases read: TGTGCCAGTAGTTCACGTGACAGGGGGCTTTATGGC. Amino acids: CASSSRDRGLYG. The whole CDR3 reads CASSSRDRGLYGYTF.

This clone came up a few times. The read comes to an end 3 residues before the CDR3 does, leaving the germline J gene to fill in the end. The chain carries TRBV20-1 and TRBJ1-5; D uncertain. The CDR3 consists of 15 residues. CDR1 and CDR2 (germline): DFQATT, SNEGSKA (reference sequence). Trimming left V 2 bases short and J 1 base short, with 12 bases between. CDR3 in amino acids: CSARRRGSSNQPQHF. The sequenced CDR3 bases are TGCAGTGCTAGACGCAGAGGGTCCAGCAATCAGCCC.

In its sample, this clone was seen a few times. Coverage ceases 3 residues before the CDR3 finishes, and the germline J gene fills in the end. The chain links TRBV6-2 or TRBV6-3 to TRBJ2-5, with 8 nucleotides matching TRBD2. Germline V gives CDR1 MNHEY, CDR2 SVGEGT. The CDR3 is 14 amino acids. V lost 8 bases and J lost 5; bases outside the gene matches: 10. The CDR3: CASGLAGWSETQYF. The DNA read from the CDR3 is TGTGCCAGCGGTTTAGCGGGGTGGTCGGAGACC.

This clone has ten or more counts. The CDR3 goes on 3 residues after the read ends, and that part is filled in from the germline J gene. The V call is TRBV10-1, the J call TRBJ2-3, with D perhaps TRBD2 (6 bases). The CDR3 sequence is 14 residues long. Germline V gene sequence: CDR1 WNHNN, CDR2 SYGVQD (reference sequence). V was shortened by 6 bases and J by 4 bases, with 14 bases between the two germline ends. The CDR3 protein is CASSGTYRPDTQYF. Partial CDR3 DNA: TGCGCCAGCAGCGGGACTTACCGGCCAGATACG.

This clone has more than one count but fewer than ten. From the germline J gene comes the end of the CDR3, since the read stops 3 residues before it. This chain links TRBV20-1 with TRBJ2-1; 9 bases map to TRBD2. Germline CDR1 reads DFQATT; CDR2 reads SNEGSKA (reference sequence). Trimming cost V 3 bases and J 9 bases; bases outside gene matches: 9. The CDR3 is 14 residues long. The sequenced part of the CDR3 DNA is TGCAGTGCTAGGCGAACTAGCGGGTCGGGTGAG. This codes for CSARRTSGSGE. In full, the CDR3 is CSARRTSGSGEQFF.